This T cell receptor beta chain was profiled in a study of cytomegalovirus exposure and HLA in healthy donors. PCR employed 60 Vbeta and 13 Jbeta primers. Profiling relied on immunoSEQ multiplex PCR, and the TCRdb table lists in-frame clones only, not all of them. Recorded for this sample: around 84,000 clones. J was trimmed by 7 bases and V by 2 bases; bases with no gene match: 7. This CDR3 is built from 15 residues. The germline CDR1 and CDR2 sequences are SGHKS and YYEKEE (reference sequence). Sequenced sample: PBMCs. This receptor was obtained from a man aged 25 to 40 in good health and CMV-seronegative. V is TRBV5-5 and J is TRBJ2-1; TRBD2 matches 9 bases. The CDR3 DNA reads as TGTGCCAGCAGCTTAAGTAGCGGGGGATGGAATGAGCAGTTCTTC. It yields the protein CASSLSSGGWNEQFF.